This T cell receptor beta chain was found in a study of blood T cell repertoires in COVID-19. Study at large: T cells, B-cell-depleted T cells, or PBMCs provided the cDNA or gDNA that served as material.

The CDR3 sequence is 15 residues long. CDR1 is SGHVS and CDR2 is FNYEAQ in the germline V gene. The V segment lost 5 bases and the J segment 5 bases; nucleotides outside the gene matches: 7. Seattle's enrolled individuals joined amid active infection and were then monitored longitudinally. The authors' processing: Nucleated cell counts were estimated from reference gene primer amplification. Using immunoSEQ multiplex PCR, the repertoire was profiled, and TCRdb retains in-frame clones only, with some absent. V and J calls and clone size are as listed in that table; D and trimming were resolved from the DNA. The top ten clones hold around 4.8% of a sample with over 90,000 clones, around 81% of them seen once.

What was sequenced was peripheral blood. The sequence was obtained from a man older than 75 with COVID-19, enrolled during active disease. The V and J genes are TRBV7-6 and TRBJ2-3; 10 nucleotides agree with TRBD1. CDR3 in amino acids: CASSATGTGVDTQYF. In DNA, the CDR3 is TGTGCCAGCAGCGCTACCGGGACAGGGGTAGATACGCAGTATTTT.